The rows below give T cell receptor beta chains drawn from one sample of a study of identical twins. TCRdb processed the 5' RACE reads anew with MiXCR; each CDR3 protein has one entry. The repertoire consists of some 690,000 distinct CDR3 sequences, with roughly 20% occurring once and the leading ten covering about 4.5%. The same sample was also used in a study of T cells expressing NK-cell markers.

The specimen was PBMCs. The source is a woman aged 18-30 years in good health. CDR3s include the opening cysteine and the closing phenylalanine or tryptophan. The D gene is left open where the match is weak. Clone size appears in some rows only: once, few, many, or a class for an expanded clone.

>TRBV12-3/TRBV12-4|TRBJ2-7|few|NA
CASSGQGATYEQYF
TGTGCCAGCAGTGGACAAGGGGCCACCTACGAGCAGTACTTC
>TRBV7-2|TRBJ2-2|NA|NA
CASSRGKLAGELFF
TGTGCCAGCAGCCGGGGAAAATTGGCCGGGGAGCTGTTTTTT
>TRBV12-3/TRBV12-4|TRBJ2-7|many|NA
CASSLARLEQYF
TGTGCCAGCAGTTTAGCCAGACTCGAGCAGTACTTC
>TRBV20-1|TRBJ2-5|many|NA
CSASDGAQETQYF
TGCAGTGCTTCCGACGGTGCCCAAGAGACCCAGTACTTC
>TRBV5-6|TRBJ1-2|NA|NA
CASSFSSSYGYTF
TGTGCCAGCAGCTTTTCCAGTTCATATGGCTACACCTTC
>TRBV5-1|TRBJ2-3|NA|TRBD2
CASGKRGDTDTQYF
TGCGCCAGCGGCAAGCGGGGGGACACAGATACGCAGTATTTT
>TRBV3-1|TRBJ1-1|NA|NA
CASSPLYSQGTEAFF
TGTGCCAGCAGCCCCCTCTACTCCCAGGGCACTGAAGCTTTCTTT
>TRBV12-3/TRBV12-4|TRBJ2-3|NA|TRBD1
CASSTGQGVGTDTQYF
TGTGCCAGCAGTACGGGACAGGGGGTTGGCACAGATACGCAGTATTTT
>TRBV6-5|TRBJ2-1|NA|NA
CASSTQGGEFF
TGTGCCAGCAGCACCCAGGGTGGAGAGTTCTTC
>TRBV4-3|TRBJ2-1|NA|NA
CASSQDIGEQFF
TGCGCCAGCAGCCAAGATATTGGCGAGCAGTTCTTC
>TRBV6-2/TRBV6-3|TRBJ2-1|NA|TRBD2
CASWASGSPPEQFF
TGTGCCAGCTGGGCTAGCGGGAGCCCCCCTGAGCAGTTCTTC
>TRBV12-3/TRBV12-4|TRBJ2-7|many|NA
CASSLEGTYEQYF
TGTGCCAGCAGTTTAGAGGGGACCTACGAGCAGTACTTC
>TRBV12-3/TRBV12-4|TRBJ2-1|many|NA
CASSLLLGLYNEQFF
TGTGCCAGCAGTCTATTGTTAGGTCTCTACAATGAGCAGTTCTTC
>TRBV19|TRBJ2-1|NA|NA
CASSIVRAVFEQFF
TGTGCCAGTAGTATAGTGAGAGCGGTTTTTGAGCAGTTCTTC
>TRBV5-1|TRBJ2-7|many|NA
CASSLEAGVVSYEQYF
TGCGCCAGCAGCTTGGAAGCAGGGGTTGTCTCCTACGAGCAGTACTTC
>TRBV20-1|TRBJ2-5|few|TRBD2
CSAREGLAGVFETQYF
TGCAGTGCTAGAGAAGGACTAGCGGGAGTATTCGAGACCCAGTACTTC
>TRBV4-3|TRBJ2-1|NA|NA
CASSQAPPDEQFF
TGCGCCAGCAGCCAAGCCCCACCTGATGAGCAGTTCTTC